The rows below give T cell receptor beta chains drawn from one sample of a study of beta chain features in type 1 diabetes. Here immunoSEQ multiplex PCR was the method, and the copy in TCRdb shows in-frame clones only, minus some. This sample carries hundreds of thousands of clones, under 13% of them seen once, and the ten largest clones take more than 0.015%. Sequenced: naive CD4+ T cells from blood. Receptor source: a man aged 30 to 45 with type 1 diabetes. Each CDR3 is given with its conserved first and last residue. A D gene is named only where the DNA matches it firmly. A row's size may be missing; if present it is once, few, many or a size class.

j_call d_call v_call clone_size cdr3_nt cdr3_aa
TRBJ2-5 TRBD2 TRBV14 . TGTGCCAGCAGCCAAACTAGCGGGGAGACCCAGTACTTC CASSQTSGETQYF
TRBJ2-1 TRBD2 TRBV7-9 . TGTGCCAGCAGCTTAGCGAGACTAGCGGGGGATGAGCAGTTCTTC CASSLARLAGDEQFF
TRBJ2-5 . TRBV2 . TGTGCCAGCAGAGCCGCCCAACTACGCGGAATTGGGACCCAGTACTTC CASRAAQLRGIGTQYF
TRBJ1-5 . TRBV2 . TGTGCCAGCAGTGGGGAGGGAAATCAGCCCCAGCATTTT CASSGEGNQPQHF
TRBJ1-1 . TRBV18 . TGTGCCAGCTCACCGGCAGGGAACACTGAAGCTTTCTTT CASSPAGNTEAFF
TRBJ2-3 TRBD1 TRBV6-5 few TGTGCCAGCAGTTACTCGAACAGGGGGCCAGATACGCAGTATTTT CASSYSNRGPDTQYF
TRBJ2-2 . TRBV5-1 . TGCGCCAGCAGCTTGGAACGGGAAAACACCGGGGAGCTGTTTTTT CASSLERENTGELFF
TRBJ1-6 . TRBV5-4 . TGTGCCAGCAGCTCGGCGGCTGTCTCCGATAATTCACCCCTCCACTTT CASSSAAVSDNSPLHF
TRBJ2-1 TRBD1 TRBV11-1 few TGTGCCAGCAGCTTTAGGACAGGGGAGGATGAGCAGTTCTTC CASSFRTGEDEQFF
TRBJ1-2 . TRBV5-4 . TGTGCCAGCAGCTTGAACAGGGCGGGCTATGGCTACACCTTC CASSLNRAGYGYTF
TRBJ2-2 . TRBV18 few TGTGCCAGCTCACCAACGAATAACAGAGCCGGGGAGCTGTTTTTT CASSPTNNRAGELFF
TRBJ2-7 TRBD2 TRBV5-1 . TGCGCCAGCAGCTTGCCAGCGGGGGGTAAGCAGTACTTC CASSLPAGGKQYF
TRBJ1-6 TRBD1 TRBV9 . TGTGCCAGCAGCACGGATCGGGACAGCCGGAGCTCCTATAATTCACCCCTCCACTTT CASSTDRDSRSSYNSPLHF
TRBJ2-6 . TRBV7-2 . TGTGCCAGCAGCTTAAGGCAGGGATTGGGGGCCAACGTCCTGACTTTC CASSLRQGLGANVLTF
TRBJ2-3 TRBD2 TRBV6-5 few TGTGCCAGCAGAGAAAGCGGGGGGCGGGGAGATACGCAGTATTTT CASRESGGRGDTQYF
TRBJ1-1 . TRBV11-3 few TGTGCCAGCAGCTCGGGACTAGATGGGGAAGCTTTCTTT CASSSGLDGEAFF
TRBJ1-2 TRBD1 TRBV7-9 . TGTGCCAGCAGCTTAGAGGGAGAGGACAGGGGCTATGGCTACACCTTC CASSLEGEDRGYGYTF
TRBJ1-4 TRBD1 TRBV5-6 . TGTGCCAGCAGCTTGGCCGCGCGACAGGGGGATGAAAAACTGTTTTTT CASSLAARQGDEKLFF
TRBJ1-1 TRBD1 TRBV5-1 few TGCGCCAGCAGCTTGGATGGACAGGGGTACACTGAAGCTTTCTTT CASSLDGQGYTEAFF
TRBJ2-3 . TRBV2 . TGTGCCAGCAGTATACGGACAAACACAGATACGCAGTATTTT CASSIRTNTDTQYF
TRBJ2-2 . TRBV9 . TGTGCCAGCAGCGTAGGTAGCTCATGGACCGGGGAGCTGTTTTTT CASSVGSSWTGELFF
TRBJ1-2 . TRBV2 . TGTGCCAGCAGGTTTCAGGAATCGGGCTACACCTTC CASRFQESGYTF